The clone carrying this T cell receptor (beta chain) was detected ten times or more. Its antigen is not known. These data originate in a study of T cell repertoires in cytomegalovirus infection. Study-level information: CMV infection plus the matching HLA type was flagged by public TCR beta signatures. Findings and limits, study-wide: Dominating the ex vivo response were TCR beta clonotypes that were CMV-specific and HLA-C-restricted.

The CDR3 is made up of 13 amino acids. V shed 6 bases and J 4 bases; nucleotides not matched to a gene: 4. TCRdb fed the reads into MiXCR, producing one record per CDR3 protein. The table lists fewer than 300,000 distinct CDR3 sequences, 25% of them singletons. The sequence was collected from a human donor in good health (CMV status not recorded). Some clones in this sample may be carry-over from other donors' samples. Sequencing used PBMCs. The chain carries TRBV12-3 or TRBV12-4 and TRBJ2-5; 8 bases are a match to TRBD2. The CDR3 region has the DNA TGTGCCAGCAGACCAGCGGGAGCAGAGACCCAGTACTTC. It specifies CASRPAGAETQYF.